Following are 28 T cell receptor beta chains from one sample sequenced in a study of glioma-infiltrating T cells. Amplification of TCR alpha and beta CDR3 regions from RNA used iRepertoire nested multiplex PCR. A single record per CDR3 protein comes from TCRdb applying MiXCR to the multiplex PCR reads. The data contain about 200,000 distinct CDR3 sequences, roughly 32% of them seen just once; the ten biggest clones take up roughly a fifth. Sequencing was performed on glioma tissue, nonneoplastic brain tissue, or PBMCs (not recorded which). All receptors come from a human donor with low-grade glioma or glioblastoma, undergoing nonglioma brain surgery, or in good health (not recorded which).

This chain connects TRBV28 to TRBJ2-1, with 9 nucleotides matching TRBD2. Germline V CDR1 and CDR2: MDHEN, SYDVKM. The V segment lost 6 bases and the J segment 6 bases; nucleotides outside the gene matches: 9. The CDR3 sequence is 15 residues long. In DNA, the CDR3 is TGTGCCAGCAGGGTGGGCGGGAGGGCCTTCAATGAGCAGTTCTTC. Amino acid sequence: CASRVGGRAFNEQFF.

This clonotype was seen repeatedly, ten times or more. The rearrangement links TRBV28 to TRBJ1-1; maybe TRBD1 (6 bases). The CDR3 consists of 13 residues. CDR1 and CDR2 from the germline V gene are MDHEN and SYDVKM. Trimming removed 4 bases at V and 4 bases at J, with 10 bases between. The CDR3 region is CASSSARGTEAFF. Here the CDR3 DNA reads TGTGCCAGCAGTTCCGCCAGGGGCACTGAAGCTTTCTTT.

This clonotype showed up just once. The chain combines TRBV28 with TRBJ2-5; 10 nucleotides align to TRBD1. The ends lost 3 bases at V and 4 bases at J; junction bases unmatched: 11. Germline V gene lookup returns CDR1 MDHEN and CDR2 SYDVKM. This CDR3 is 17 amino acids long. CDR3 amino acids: CASSFIGTGVRIETQYF. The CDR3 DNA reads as TGTGCCAGCAGTTTTATAGGGACAGGGGTGAGGATAGAGACCCAGTACTTC.

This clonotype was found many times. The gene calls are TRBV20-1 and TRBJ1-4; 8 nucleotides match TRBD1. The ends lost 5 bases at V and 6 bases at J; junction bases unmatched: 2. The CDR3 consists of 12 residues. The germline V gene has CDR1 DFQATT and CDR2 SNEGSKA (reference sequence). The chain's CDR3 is CSAQGAYEKLFF. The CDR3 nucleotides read TGCAGTGCTCAGGGGGCTTATGAAAAACTGTTTTTT.

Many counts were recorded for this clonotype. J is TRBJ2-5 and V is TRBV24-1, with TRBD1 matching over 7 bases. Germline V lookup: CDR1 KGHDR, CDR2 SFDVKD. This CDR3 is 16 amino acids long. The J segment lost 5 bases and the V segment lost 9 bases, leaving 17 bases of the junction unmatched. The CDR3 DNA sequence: TGTGCCACCTCCTCCGGTTTTCGACAGGGTCATGAGACCCAGTACTTC. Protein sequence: CATSSGFRQGHETQYF.

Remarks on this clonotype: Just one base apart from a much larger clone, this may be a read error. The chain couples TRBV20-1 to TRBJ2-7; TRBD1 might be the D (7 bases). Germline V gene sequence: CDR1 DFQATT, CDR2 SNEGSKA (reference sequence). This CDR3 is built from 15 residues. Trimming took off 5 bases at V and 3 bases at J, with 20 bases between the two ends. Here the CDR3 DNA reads TGCAGTGCTCCTTCACGGAGGGGGCACCTCTACGAGCAGTACTTC. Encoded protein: CSAPSRRGHLYEQYF.

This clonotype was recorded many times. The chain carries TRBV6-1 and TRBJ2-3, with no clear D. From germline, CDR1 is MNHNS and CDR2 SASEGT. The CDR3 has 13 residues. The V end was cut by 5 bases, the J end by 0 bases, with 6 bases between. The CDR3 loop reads CASSYESTDTQYF. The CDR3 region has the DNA TGTGCCAGCAGTTATGAGAGCACAGATACGCAGTATTTT.

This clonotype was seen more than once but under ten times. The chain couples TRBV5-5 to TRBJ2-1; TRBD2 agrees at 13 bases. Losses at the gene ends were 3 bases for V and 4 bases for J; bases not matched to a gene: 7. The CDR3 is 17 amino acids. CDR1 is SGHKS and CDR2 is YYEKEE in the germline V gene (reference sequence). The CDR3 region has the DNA TGTGCCAGCAGCTCGATCAGGACTAGCGGGGGATACAATGAGCAGTTCTTC. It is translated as CASSSIRTSGGYNEQFF.

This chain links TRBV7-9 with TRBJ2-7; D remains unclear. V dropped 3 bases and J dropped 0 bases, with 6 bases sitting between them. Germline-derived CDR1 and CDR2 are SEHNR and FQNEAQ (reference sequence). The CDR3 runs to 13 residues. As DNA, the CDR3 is TGTGCCAGCAGCTTTGACCCCTCCTACGAGCAGTACTTC. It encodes CASSFDPSYEQYF.

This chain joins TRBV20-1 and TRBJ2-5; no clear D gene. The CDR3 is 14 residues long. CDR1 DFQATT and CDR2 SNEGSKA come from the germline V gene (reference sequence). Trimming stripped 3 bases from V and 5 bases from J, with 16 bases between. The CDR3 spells CSARNAVGTETQYF. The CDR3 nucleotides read TGCAGTGCTAGGAACGCGGTGGGAACGGAGACCCAGTACTTC.

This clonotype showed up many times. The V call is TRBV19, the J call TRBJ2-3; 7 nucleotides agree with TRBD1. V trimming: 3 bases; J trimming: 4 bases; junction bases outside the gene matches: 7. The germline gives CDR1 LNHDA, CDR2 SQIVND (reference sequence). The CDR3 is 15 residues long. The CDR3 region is CASSIGPGGPDTQYF. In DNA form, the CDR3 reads TGTGCCAGTAGTATTGGGCCAGGGGGACCAGATACGCAGTATTTT.

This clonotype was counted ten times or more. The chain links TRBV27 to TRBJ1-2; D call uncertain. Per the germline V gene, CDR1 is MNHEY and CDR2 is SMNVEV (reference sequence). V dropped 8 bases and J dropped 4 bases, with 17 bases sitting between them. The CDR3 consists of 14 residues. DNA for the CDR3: TGTGCCAGCGGGCTTGGGGTTAGCAGCTATGGCTACACCTTC. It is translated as CASGLGVSSYGYTF.

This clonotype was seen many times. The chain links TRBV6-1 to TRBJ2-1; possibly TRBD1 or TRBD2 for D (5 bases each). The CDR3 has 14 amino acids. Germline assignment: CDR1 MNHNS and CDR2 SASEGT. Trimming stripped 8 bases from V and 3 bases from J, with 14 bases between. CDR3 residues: CASGRQTIYNEQFF. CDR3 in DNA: TGTGCCAGCGGGAGACAGACGATCTACAATGAGCAGTTCTTC.

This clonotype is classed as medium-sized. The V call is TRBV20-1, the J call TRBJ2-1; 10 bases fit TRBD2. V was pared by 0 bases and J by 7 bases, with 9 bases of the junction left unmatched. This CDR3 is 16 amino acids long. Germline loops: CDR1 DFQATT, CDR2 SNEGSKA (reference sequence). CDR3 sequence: CSARDSASGSLNEQFF. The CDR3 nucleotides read TGCAGTGCTAGAGATAGCGCTAGCGGGAGTTTGAATGAGCAGTTCTTC.

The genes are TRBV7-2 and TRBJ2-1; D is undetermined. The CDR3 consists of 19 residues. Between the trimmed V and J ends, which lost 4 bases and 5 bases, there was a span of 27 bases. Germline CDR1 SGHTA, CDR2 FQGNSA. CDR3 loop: CASSSFVVPPPRYHNEQFF. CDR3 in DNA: TGTGCCAGCAGCTCGTTTGTGGTACCTCCACCTAGATATCACAATGAGCAGTTCTTC. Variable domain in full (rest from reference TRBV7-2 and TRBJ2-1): GAGVSQSPSNKVTEKGKDVELRCDPISGHTALYWYRQSLGQGLEFLIYFQGNSAPDKSGLPSDRFSAERTGGSVSTLTIQRTQQEDSAVYLCASSSFVVPPPRYHNEQFFGPGTRLTVL.

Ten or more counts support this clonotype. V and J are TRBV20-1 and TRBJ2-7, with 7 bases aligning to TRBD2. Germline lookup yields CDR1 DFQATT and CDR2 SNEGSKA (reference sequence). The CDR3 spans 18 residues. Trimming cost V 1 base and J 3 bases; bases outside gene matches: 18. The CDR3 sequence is CSARVDHLPGGSSYEQYF. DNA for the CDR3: TGCAGTGCTAGAGTCGATCACCTCCCGGGCGGGAGTAGCTACGAGCAGTACTTC.

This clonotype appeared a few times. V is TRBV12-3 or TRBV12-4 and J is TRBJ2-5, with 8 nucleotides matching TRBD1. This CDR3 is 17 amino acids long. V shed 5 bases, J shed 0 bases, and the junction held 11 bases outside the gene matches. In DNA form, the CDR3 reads TGTGCCAGCAGTCCCAATCGGGCAGGGGGCGACCAAGAGACCCAGTACTTC. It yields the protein CASSPNRAGGDQETQYF.

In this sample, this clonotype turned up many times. The chain's CDR3 is CSARVLGLAGGHYNEQFF. For the CDR3, the DNA is TGCAGTGCTAGAGTCTTGGGACTAGCGGGAGGACACTACAATGAGCAGTTCTTC. V gene TRBV20-1 combines with J gene TRBJ2-1; TRBD2 aligns across 15 bases. With 1 base clipped from V and 3 bases from J, the junction kept 7 bases outside the gene matches. In germline, CDR1 is DFQATT, CDR2 SNEGSKA (reference sequence). The CDR3 contains 18 residues.

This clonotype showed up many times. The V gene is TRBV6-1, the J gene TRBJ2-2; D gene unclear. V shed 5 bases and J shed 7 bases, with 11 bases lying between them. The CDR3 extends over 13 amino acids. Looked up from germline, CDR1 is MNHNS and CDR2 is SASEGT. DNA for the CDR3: TGTGCCAGCAGTTACAAGGGTGGCGGGGAGCTGTTTTTT. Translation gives CASSYKGGGELFF.

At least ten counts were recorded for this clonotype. CDR3: CAAVWSEQYF. DNA for the CDR3: TGTGCCGCCGTTTGGAGTGAGCAGTACTTC. The V and J genes are TRBV24-1 and TRBJ2-7; no firm D call. The CDR3 totals 10 residues. CDR1 is KGHDR, CDR2 SFDVKD, per germline. V was pared by 12 bases and J by 7 bases, with 12 bases between.

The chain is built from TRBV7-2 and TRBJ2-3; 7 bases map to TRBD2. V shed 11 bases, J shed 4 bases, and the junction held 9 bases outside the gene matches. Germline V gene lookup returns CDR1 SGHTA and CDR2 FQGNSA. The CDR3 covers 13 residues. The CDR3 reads CALRPGGADTQYF. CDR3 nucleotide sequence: TGTGCCCTCAGACCGGGGGGTGCAGATACGCAGTATTTT.

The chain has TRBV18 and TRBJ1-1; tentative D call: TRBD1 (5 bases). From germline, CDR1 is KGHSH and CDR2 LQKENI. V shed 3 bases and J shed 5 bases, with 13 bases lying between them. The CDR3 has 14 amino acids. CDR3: CASSPIGTNTEAFF. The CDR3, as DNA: TGTGCCAGCTCACCTATCGGGACGAATACTGAAGCTTTCTTT.

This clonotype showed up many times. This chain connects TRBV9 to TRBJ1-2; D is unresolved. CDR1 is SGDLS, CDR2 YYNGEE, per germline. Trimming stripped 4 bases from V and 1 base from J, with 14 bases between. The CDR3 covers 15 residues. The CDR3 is CASSPTEGVNYGYTF. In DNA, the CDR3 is TGTGCCAGCAGCCCCACGGAGGGTGTTAACTATGGCTACACCTTC.

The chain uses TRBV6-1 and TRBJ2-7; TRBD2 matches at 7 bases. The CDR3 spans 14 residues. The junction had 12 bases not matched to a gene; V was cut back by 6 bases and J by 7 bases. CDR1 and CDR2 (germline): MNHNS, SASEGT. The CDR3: CASSLSGAGYEQYF. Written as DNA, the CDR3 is TGTGCCAGCAGCCTCAGCGGGGCCGGGTATGAGCAGTACTTC.

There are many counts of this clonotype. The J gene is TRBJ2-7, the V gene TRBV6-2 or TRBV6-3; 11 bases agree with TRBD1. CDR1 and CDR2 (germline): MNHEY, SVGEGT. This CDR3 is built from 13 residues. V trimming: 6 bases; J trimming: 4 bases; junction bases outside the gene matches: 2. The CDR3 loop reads CASSGTGGYEQYF. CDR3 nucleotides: TGTGCCAGCAGCGGGACAGGGGGGTACGAGCAGTACTTC.

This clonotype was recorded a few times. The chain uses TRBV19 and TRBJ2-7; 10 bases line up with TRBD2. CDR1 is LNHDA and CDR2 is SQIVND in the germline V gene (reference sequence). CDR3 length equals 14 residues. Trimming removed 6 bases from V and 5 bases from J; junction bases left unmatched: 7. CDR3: CASRPSGSLNEQYF. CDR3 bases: TGTGCCAGTAGACCTAGCGGGAGTCTGAACGAGCAGTACTTC.

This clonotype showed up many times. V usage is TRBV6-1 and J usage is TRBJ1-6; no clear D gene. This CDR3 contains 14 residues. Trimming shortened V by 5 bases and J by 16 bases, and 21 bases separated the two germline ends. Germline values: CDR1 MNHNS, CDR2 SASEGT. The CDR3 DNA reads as TGTGCCAGCAGTTCTCAAAACGGACCGGGCAGACTCCACTTT. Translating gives CASSSQNGPGRLHF.

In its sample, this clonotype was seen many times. Here the CDR3 DNA reads TGTGCCAGCAGTCCGCAGGAGACCCCCTACGAGCAGTACTTC. Residues: CASSPQETPYEQYF. The rearrangement links TRBV27 to TRBJ2-7; D ambiguous. This CDR3 contains 14 residues. Between the trimmed V and J ends, which lost 5 bases and 2 bases, there was a span of 13 bases. Germline CDR1 reads MNHEY; CDR2 reads SMNVEV (reference sequence).